A selection of T cell receptor beta chains follows, all from one sample in a study of blood T cell repertoires in COVID-19. Generated by immunoSEQ multiplex PCR, the TCRdb table keeps only in-frame clones and is missing some. The sample has roughly 97,000 clones; about nine tenths are singletons. The sample taken for sequencing was peripheral blood. All receptors come from a man aged 55 to 69 with acute or convalescent COVID-19. CDR3s include the opening cysteine and the closing phenylalanine or tryptophan. Each record gives: D gene, clone size, J gene, V gene, CDR3 protein, CDR3 DNA. A D gene is named only where the DNA matches it firmly. Not all rows give a size; the values are once, few, many and, for expanded clones, a class.

NA | NA | TRBJ1-2 | TRBV29-1 | CSVLGATINYGYTF | TGCAGCGTTCTAGGAGCAACAATTAACTATGGCTACACCTTC
NA | NA | TRBJ1-1 | TRBV10-1 | CASSTQGFTEAFF | TGCGCCAGCAGTACACAGGGTTTCACTGAAGCTTTCTTT
NA | NA | TRBJ1-2 | TRBV25-1 | CASSEVGGGYTF | TGTGCCAGCAGTGAGGTCGGAGGCGGCTACACCTTC
NA | NA | TRBJ2-1 | TRBV27 | CASSLRQGGNEQFF | TGTGCCAGCAGTTTAAGGCAGGGTGGGAATGAGCAGTTCTTC
NA | NA | TRBJ1-2 | TRBV6-6 | CASSPEGRNYGYTF | TGTGCCAGCAGCCCCGAGGGGAGGAACTATGGCTACACCTTC
NA | NA | TRBJ1-1 | TRBV25-1 | CASRIGLGGTEAFF | TGTGCCAGCAGGATTGGATTGGGGGGCACTGAAGCTTTCTTT
NA | NA | TRBJ2-2 | TRBV18 | CASSPRDAGNTGELFF | TGTGCCAGCTCACCAAGGGACGCGGGAAACACCGGGGAGCTGTTTTTT
NA | NA | TRBJ1-6 | TRBV15 | CATRRTGGSYNSPLHF | TGTGCCACCAGAAGGACGGGGGGTTCCTATAATTCACCCCTCCACTTT
NA | NA | TRBJ1-4 | TRBV6-1 | CASSVSPSGQVNEKLFF | TGTGCCAGCAGTGTATCTCCTTCGGGACAAGTTAATGAAAAACTGTTTTTT
NA | NA | TRBJ2-2 | TRBV7-8 | CASSLTVTFTGELFF | TGTGCCAGCAGCTTAACAGTGACATTTACCGGGGAGCTGTTTTTT
NA | NA | TRBJ2-2 | TRBV2 | CASNGGLGSAGGTGELFF | TGTGCCAGCAACGGAGGGCTGGGTTCGGCCGGGGGCACCGGGGAGCTGTTTTTT
TRBD1 | NA | TRBJ2-2 | TRBV5-1 | CASSLNPGQGHTGELFF | TGCGCCAGCAGCTTGAATCCGGGACAGGGGCACACCGGGGAGCTGTTTTTT
TRBD1 | NA | TRBJ1-1 | TRBV6-5 | CASRQGQGLNTEAFF | TGTGCCAGCAGGCAGGGACAGGGACTGAACACTGAAGCTTTCTTT
NA | NA | TRBJ1-2 | TRBV5-6 | CASSLDSFYGYTF | TGTGCCAGCAGCTTGGACAGCTTCTATGGCTACACCTTC
TRBD2 | NA | TRBJ2-1 | TRBV29-1 | CSVLPAGVEQFF | TGCAGCGTCCTTCCCGCGGGGGTCGAGCAGTTCTTC
TRBD1 | NA | TRBJ1-1 | TRBV11-2 | CASSPLQGVGTEAFF | TGTGCCAGCAGCCCCCTACAGGGGGTGGGCACTGAAGCTTTCTTT
TRBD1 | NA | TRBJ1-1 | TRBV6-5 | CASSYSSGGTEAFF | TGTGCCAGCAGTTACTCTTCAGGGGGCACTGAAGCTTTCTTT
NA | NA | TRBJ2-2 | TRBV5-1 | CASSLGQNTGELFF | TGCGCCAGCAGCTTGGGACAGAACACCGGGGAGCTGTTTTTT
TRBD1 | NA | TRBJ2-1 | TRBV7-8 | CASSSFGQGAEQFF | TGTGCCAGCAGCTCCTTTGGACAGGGGGCTGAGCAGTTCTTC
TRBD1 | NA | TRBJ1-1 | TRBV3-1/TRBV3-2 | CASSRYQTGASEAFF | TGTGCCAGCAGCCGGTACCAGACAGGGGCGAGCGAAGCTTTCTTT
TRBD1 | NA | TRBJ1-2 | TRBV7-9 | CASSGSTGGINRGYTF | TGTGCCAGCAGCGGATCAACAGGGGGCATTAATCGGGGCTACACCTTC
TRBD1 | once | TRBJ2-3 | TRBV6-7 | CAKRQGPPDTQYF | TGTGCCAAGAGACAGGGGCCTCCAGATACGCAGTATTTT
TRBD1 | NA | TRBJ2-1 | TRBV9 | CASSIHLGTGLNNEQFF | TGTGCCAGCAGCATTCACCTCGGGACAGGGCTTAACAATGAGCAGTTCTTC
NA | NA | TRBJ1-3 | TRBV5-4 | CASSPSTTGLSGNTIYF | TGTGCCAGCAGCCCATCTACTACCGGCCTCTCTGGAAACACCATATATTTT
NA | NA | TRBJ1-2 | TRBV5-4 | CASSFGGKDYGYTF | TGTGCCAGCAGCTTCGGGGGAAAGGACTATGGCTACACCTTC
TRBD1 | NA | TRBJ1-1 | TRBV10-2 | CASRDRGRATEAFF | TGCGCCAGCAGGGACAGGGGGAGGGCTACTGAAGCTTTCTTT
TRBD1 | NA | TRBJ1-2 | TRBV10-3 | CAISESDRGDYGYTF | TGTGCCATCAGTGAGTCCGACAGGGGTGACTATGGCTACACCTTC
NA | NA | TRBJ1-2 | TRBV5-1 | CASSEANYGYTF | TGCGCCAGCAGCGAGGCGAACTATGGCTACACCTTC
NA | NA | TRBJ2-2 | TRBV6-5 | CASSYRGTGELFF | TGTGCCAGCAGTTACAGGGGCACCGGGGAGCTGTTTTTT
NA | NA | TRBJ1-2 | TRBV29-1 | CSASGVSPGYTF | TGCAGCGCCTCAGGGGTTAGTCCGGGCTACACCTTC
NA | NA | TRBJ1-6 | TRBV10-3 | CASGRWTDDSPLHF | TGTGCCAGTGGCCGGTGGACAGACGATTCACCCCTCCACTTT
NA | once | TRBJ1-2 | TRBV19 | CASTDTRYGYTF | TGTGCCAGTACTGACACCCGCTATGGCTACACCTTC
NA | NA | TRBJ1-4 | TRBV20-1 | CSAAYNEKLFF | TGCAGTGCCGCCTATAATGAAAAACTGTTTTTT
NA | NA | TRBJ1-3 | TRBV7-8 | CASSLGGSGNTIYF | TGTGCCAGCAGCCTAGGCGGGAGTGGAAACACCATATATTTT
NA | NA | TRBJ1-1 | TRBV2 | CASMREGHPNTEGFF | TGTGCCAGCATGCGTGAGGGACACCCGAACACTGAAGGGTTCTTT
TRBD1 | NA | TRBJ1-4 | TRBV5-1 | CASSWGGQGTTNEKLFF | TGCGCCAGCAGCTGGGGGGGACAGGGGACAACTAATGAAAAACTGTTTTTT
NA | NA | TRBJ1-4 | TRBV5-1 | CASSRAPTGINEKLFF | TGCGCCAGCAGCCGTGCACCGACAGGAATAAATGAAAAACTGTTTTTT
NA | NA | TRBJ1-1 | TRBV10-3 | CAISEQGNTEAFF | TGTGCCATCAGTGAGCAGGGGAACACTGAAGCTTTCTTT
TRBD1 | NA | TRBJ2-7 | TRBV3-1/TRBV3-2 | CASSQDIRDRISYEQYF | TGTGCCAGCAGCCAAGACATCCGGGACAGAATCTCCTACGAGCAGTACTTC
NA | NA | TRBJ1-2 | TRBV7-2 | CASSRDRNYGYTF | TGTGCCAGCAGCCGCGACAGGAACTATGGCTACACCTTC
TRBD2 | once | TRBJ2-1 | TRBV11-3 | CASSLEGRTSGGSSYNEQFF | TGTGCCAGCAGCTTAGAGGGAAGGACTAGCGGGGGAAGCTCCTACAATGAGCAGTTCTTC
TRBD1 | NA | TRBJ1-4 | TRBV5-1 | CASRSGGHAEKLFF | TGCGCCAGCAGATCAGGGGGCCATGCTGAAAAACTGTTTTTT